The sequence of this TCR beta chain was determined in a study of T cell repertoires in cytomegalovirus infection. At the level of the study: CMV epitopes in the study were HLA-C-restricted (recently identified) and HLA-B-restricted (well studied). Findings and caveats of the study: The response measured ex vivo was dominated by TCR beta clonotypes (HLA-C-restricted and CMV-specific).

The CDR3 consists of 14 residues. About this clonotype itself: What it recognizes is unknown. A much larger clone lies a single base off, so this may be a read error.

TCRdb passed the reads through MiXCR, listing each CDR3 protein once. Among 900,000 to 950,000 distinct CDR3 sequences listed, 30% to 40% were seen once. V and J are TRBV12-3 or TRBV12-4 and TRBJ1-1; the D is unclear. This material consisted of cultured CD8+ T cells from PBMCs, taken from culture after CMV antigen stimulation. The TCR originated in a human donor in good health (CMV status not recorded). Some clones in this sample may be carry-over from other donors' samples. CDR3 coding DNA: TGTGCCAACAGTCCTTCTGGAGTTGACACTGAAGCTTTCTTT. Protein: CANSPSGVDTEAFF.